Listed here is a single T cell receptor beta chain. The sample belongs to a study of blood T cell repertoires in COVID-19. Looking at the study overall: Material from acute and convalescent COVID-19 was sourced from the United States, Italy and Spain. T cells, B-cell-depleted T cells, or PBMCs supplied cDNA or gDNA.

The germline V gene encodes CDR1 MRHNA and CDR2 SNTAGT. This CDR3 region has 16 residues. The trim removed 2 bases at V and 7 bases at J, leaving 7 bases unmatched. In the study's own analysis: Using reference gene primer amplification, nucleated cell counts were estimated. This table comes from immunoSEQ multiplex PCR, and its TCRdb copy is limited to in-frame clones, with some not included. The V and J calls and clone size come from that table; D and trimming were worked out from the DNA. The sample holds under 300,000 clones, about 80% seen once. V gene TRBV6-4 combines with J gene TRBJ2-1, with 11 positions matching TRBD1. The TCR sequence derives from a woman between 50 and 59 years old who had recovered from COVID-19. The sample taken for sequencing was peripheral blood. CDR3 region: CASSDRWGQGVNEQFF. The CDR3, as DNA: TGTGCCAGCAGTGACAGGTGGGGACAGGGGGTAAATGAGCAGTTCTTC.